The next 24 T cell receptor beta chains were all read from a single sample in a study of Ad26.COV2.S vaccination and SARS-CoV-2 variants. Treatment reported: about 20 received Ad26.COV2.S at low or high dose, single or two shots; 5 received placebo; per-sample allocation not given. The samples date from day 63 after the first vaccine or placebo injection. Method: immunoSEQ multiplex PCR; TCRdb's copy keeps in-frame clones and lacks some. The sample carries over 350,000 clones, 88% recorded once. Specimen: peripheral blood, collected in a trial of Ad26.COV2.S vaccine versus placebo. The receptors here all came from a person aged 18-65 years who received the Ad26.COV2.S COVID-19 vaccine or a placebo.

The CDR3 loop is CASSRSGGGTDTQYF. The CDR3 DNA reads TGTGCCAGCAGCCGTAGCGGGGGTGGCACAGATACGCAGTATTTT. This chain connects TRBV3-1 (or the pseudogene TRBV3-2) to TRBJ2-3; TRBD2 agrees at 9 bases. The V and J ends lost 4 bases and 1 base, in that order; junction bases with no gene match: 3. CDR1 is LGHDT, CDR2 YNNKEL, per germline (reference sequence). The CDR3 is 15 amino acids.

In its sample, this clone is medium-sized. The chain combines TRBV7-8 with TRBJ2-6, with D tentatively TRBD1 (5 bases). Germline V gives CDR1 SGHVS, CDR2 FQNEAQ. This CDR3 is 15 amino acids long. V was pared by 5 bases and J by 7 bases, with 15 bases between. As DNA, the CDR3 is TGTGCCAGCAGCCCACGGCAGGGTCCAGCCAACGTCCTGACTTTC. This codes for CASSPRQGPANVLTF.

CDR3 region: CASTPQAVNTGELFF. The CDR3 DNA sequence: TGTGCCAGCACGCCTCAGGCCGTGAACACCGGGGAGCTGTTTTTT. The genes are TRBV2 and TRBJ2-2, with D unresolved. Looked up from germline, CDR1 is SNHLY and CDR2 is FYNNEI. The CDR3 covers 15 residues. V gave up 7 bases and J gave up 1 base, with 13 bases separating them.

This clone was picked up one time. The chain employs TRBV19 and TRBJ2-1; 9 nucleotides agree with TRBD2. With V trimmed by 1 base and J by 6 bases, 10 bases remained unmatched. Germline loops: CDR1 LNHDA, CDR2 SQIVND (reference sequence). The CDR3 spans 17 residues. The CDR3 DNA sequence: TGTGCCAGTAGTATAGTAGCGGGGGTCTCTACGTCCAATGAGCAGTTCTTC. It is translated as CASSIVAGVSTSNEQFF. Full variable domain (rest looked up from reference TRBV19 and TRBJ2-1): DGGITQSPKYLFRKEGQNVTLSCEQNLNHDAMYWYRQDPGQGLRLIYYSQIVNDFQKGDIAEGYSVSREKKESFPLTVTSAQKNPTAFYLCASSIVAGVSTSNEQFFGPGTRLTVL.

CDR3 loop: CASSWQVGYEQYF. The CDR3 DNA is TGTGCCAGCAGTTGGCAGGTTGGCTACGAGCAGTACTTC. J is TRBJ2-7 and V is TRBV6-4; the D is unclear. Germline V lookup: CDR1 MRHNA, CDR2 SNTAGT. V was trimmed by 5 bases and J by 3 bases, leaving 11 bases between them. The CDR3 is made up of 13 amino acids.

V is TRBV19 and J is TRBJ1-1, with D maybe TRBD1 (6 bases). Germline assignment: CDR1 LNHDA and CDR2 SQIVND (reference sequence). V dropped 6 bases and J dropped 7 bases, with 21 bases sitting between them. The CDR3 sequence is 15 residues long. CDR3 DNA: TGTGCCAGTAGATGGGGGGGCCAGGGGAATGATGAAGCTTTCTTT. Translation: CASRWGGQGNDEAFF.

The chain combines TRBV18 with TRBJ1-1; the D gene is possibly TRBD1 (6 bases). V lost 3 bases and J lost 2, with 10 bases in between. Germline V gene sequence: CDR1 KGHSH, CDR2 LQKENI. This CDR3 is 14 amino acids long. The CDR3 bases are TGTGCCAGCTCACCGACAGGTTACAACACTGAAGCTTTCTTT. Translation gives CASSPTGYNTEAFF.

The V gene is TRBV19, the J gene TRBJ2-5; D gene uncertain. The germline V gene encodes CDR1 LNHDA and CDR2 SQIVND (reference sequence). Trimming stripped 3 bases from V and 5 bases from J, with 16 bases between. CDR3 length equals 15 residues. The CDR3 loop is CASSIPGPSQETQYF. The CDR3 DNA sequence: TGTGCCAGTAGTATTCCAGGCCCCTCACAGGAGACCCAGTACTTC. Drawing the rest from reference TRBV19 and TRBJ2-5, the complete variable domain is DGGITQSPKYLFRKEGQNVTLSCEQNLNHDAMYWYRQDPGQGLRLIYYSQIVNDFQKGDIAEGYSVSREKKESFPLTVTSAQKNPTAFYLCASSIPGPSQETQYFGPGTRLLVL.

CDR3 sequence: CASQGEMNTEAFF. CDR3 bases: TGCGCCAGCCAGGGGGAAATGAACACTGAAGCTTTCTTT. This sequence joins TRBV5-1 and TRBJ1-1; 7 bases fit TRBD1. V dropped 7 bases and J dropped 0; count of bases not matched to a gene: 3. The V gene's germline CDR1 is SGHRS and CDR2 YFSETQ. The CDR3 consists of 13 residues.

The gene calls are TRBV7-9 and TRBJ2-7; TRBD1 aligns across 11 bases. The CDR3 is made up of 16 amino acids. V shed 2 bases and J 7 bases; nucleotides not matched to a gene: 10. In germline, CDR1 is SEHNR, CDR2 FQNEAQ (reference sequence). The CDR3 loop is CASSLMMGQGGLEQYF. CDR3 in DNA: TGTGCCAGCAGCTTAATGATGGGACAGGGGGGTTTGGAGCAGTACTTC.

The chain couples TRBV2 to TRBJ2-4; maybe TRBD1 (5 bases). V was cut by 4 bases and J by 0 bases, with 13 bases left in between. The CDR3 is 16 amino acids. CDR1 and CDR2 from the germline V gene are SNHLY and FYNNEI. CDR3 sequence reads: CASSGTTVIAKNIQYF. CDR3 coding DNA: TGTGCCAGCAGTGGGACGACAGTCATAGCCAAAAACATTCAGTACTTC. Filled out from reference TRBV2 and TRBJ2-4, the complete variable domain reads EPEVTQTPSHQVTQMGQEVILRCVPISNHLYFYWYRQILGQKVEFLVSFYNNEISEKSEIFDDQFSVERPDGSNFTLKIRSTKLEDSAMYFCASSGTTVIAKNIQYFGAGTRLSVL.

The rearrangement joins TRBV5-6 to TRBJ2-1; 7 nucleotides align to TRBD1. The CDR3 contains 12 residues. Germline-derived CDR1 and CDR2 are SGHDT and YYEEEE. With V trimmed by 4 bases and J by 7 bases, 2 bases remained unmatched. The CDR3 is CASSRGQNEQFF. As DNA, the CDR3 is TGTGCCAGCAGCAGGGGACAGAATGAGCAGTTCTTC.

This sequence joins TRBV29-1 and TRBJ2-5; 9 positions agree with TRBD1. The trim removed 3 bases at V and 2 bases at J, leaving 4 bases unmatched. Germline V gives CDR1 SQVTM, CDR2 ANQGSEA. CDR3 length: 14 residues. This CDR3 reads CSVEDDRGQETQYF. CDR3 nucleotides: TGCAGCGTTGAGGATGACAGGGGGCAAGAGACCCAGTACTTC. The full variable domain, rest sourced from reference TRBV29-1 and TRBJ2-5, is SAVISQKPSRDICQRGTSLTIQCQVDSQVTMMFWYRQQPGQSLTLIATANQGSEATYESGFVIDKFPISRPNLTFSTLTVSNMSPEDSSIYLCSVEDDRGQETQYFGPGTRLLVL.

This chain links TRBV4-2 with TRBJ1-3; unclear D gene. The CDR3 extends over 14 amino acids. Germline V gene data show CDR1 as LGHNA and CDR2 as YNFKEQ. V was trimmed by 0 bases and J by 1 base, leaving 4 bases between them. The CDR3 DNA reads as TGTGCCAGCAGCCAAGAGAGTTCTGGAAACACCATATATTTT. Its translation: CASSQESSGNTIYF.

V is TRBV19 and J is TRBJ1-2, with 8 bases that match TRBD1. Germline V gene sequence: CDR1 LNHDA, CDR2 SQIVND (reference sequence). The CDR3 length is 16 residues. The trim removed 3 bases at V and 3 bases at J, leaving 9 bases unmatched. CDR3 in DNA: TGTGCCAGTAGTATTTCCTACGGGACAGGAGACTATGGCTACACCTTC. Amino acid sequence: CASSISYGTGDYGYTF.

This rearrangement joins TRBV10-2 to TRBJ1-5; D is possibly TRBD1 (5 bases). Germline values: CDR1 WSHSY, CDR2 SAAADI. CDR3 size: 14 residues. Trimming took off 0 bases at V and 7 bases at J, with 10 bases between the two ends. The CDR3 sequence: CASSESGGIQPQHF. The CDR3 region has the DNA TGCGCCAGCAGTGAGTCTGGGGGAATCCAGCCCCAGCATTTT.

This rearrangement joins TRBV19 to TRBJ1-1; D gene ambiguous. The CDR3 extends over 15 amino acids. The germline V gene has CDR1 LNHDA and CDR2 SQIVND (reference sequence). Trimming stripped 4 bases from V and 0 bases from J, with 12 bases between. CDR3 coding DNA: TGTGCCAGTAGTAGACACGACAACATGAACACTGAAGCTTTCTTT. It encodes CASSRHDNMNTEAFF.

V usage is TRBV18 and J usage is TRBJ1-3; D gene unclear. The V gene lost 6 bases and the J gene lost 0 bases, with 15 bases spanning the gap. From germline, CDR1 is KGHSH and CDR2 LQKENI. The CDR3 extends over 16 amino acids. The CDR3 DNA sequence: TGTGCCAGCTCTCCTCCAGGCGGGTACTCTGGAAACACCATATATTTT. Amino acids: CASSPPGGYSGNTIYF.

The chain combines TRBV5-1 with TRBJ1-2, with 7 bases aligning to TRBD1. Germline CDR1 and CDR2: SGHRS and YFSETQ. The CDR3 spans 16 residues. Trimming removed 0 bases from V and 4 bases from J; junction bases left unmatched: 9. The CDR3 region has the DNA TGCGCCAGCAGCTTGGGGACAGGCACGGTGAGCTATGGCTACACCTTC. Translated: CASSLGTGTVSYGYTF.

This clone was seen ten or more times. The V gene is TRBV30, the J gene TRBJ2-7, with 9 bases identical to TRBD1. The germline V gene encodes CDR1 GTSNPN and CDR2 SVGIG (reference sequence). This CDR3 region has 12 residues. The J segment lost 3 bases and the V segment lost 3 bases, leaving 0 bases of the junction unmatched. CDR3: CAWRDRGYEQYF. DNA of the CDR3: TGTGCCTGGAGGGACAGGGGCTACGAGCAGTACTTC.

This chain connects TRBV7-6 to TRBJ2-1; TRBD1 matches at 11 bases. V lost 1 base to trimming and J lost 10 bases; unmatched junction nucleotides: 3. CDR3 size: 14 residues. Germline assignment: CDR1 SGHVS and CDR2 FNYEAQ. This chain's CDR3 is CASSLGTGGVEQFF. Written as DNA, the CDR3 is TGTGCCAGCAGCTTAGGGACAGGGGGCGTGGAGCAGTTCTTC.

J is TRBJ1-5 and V is TRBV3-1 (or the pseudogene TRBV3-2); D is perhaps TRBD1 (5 bases). The CDR3 sequence is 14 residues long. Trimming cost V 0 bases and J 6 bases, with 9 bases left between them. Looked up from germline, CDR1 is LGHDT and CDR2 is YNNKEL (reference sequence). CDR3 nucleotide sequence: TGTGCCAGCAGCCAAGAGCAGGGTGGTCAGCCCCAGCATTTT. It specifies CASSQEQGGQPQHF.

The chain employs TRBV7-9 and TRBJ1-4; D unresolved. The V gene's germline CDR1 is SEHNR and CDR2 FQNEAQ (reference sequence). The CDR3 contains 12 residues. Trimming took 1 base from V and 8 from J, leaving 5 bases between them. The CDR3 DNA sequence: TGTGCCAGCAGCTTAGATCAGGAAAAACTGTTTTTT. Protein sequence: CASSLDQEKLFF.

This clone was detected only once. DNA of the CDR3: TGTGCCAGCAGTGACCGGGGTAGCTCCTACGAGCAGTACTTC. As protein: CASSDRGSSYEQYF. V is TRBV6-1 and J is TRBJ2-7, with D possibly matching TRBD2 (5 bases). V was clipped by 3 bases and J by 0 bases, with 9 bases between them. This CDR3 is 14 amino acids long. CDR1 and CDR2 (germline): MNHNS, SASEGT.